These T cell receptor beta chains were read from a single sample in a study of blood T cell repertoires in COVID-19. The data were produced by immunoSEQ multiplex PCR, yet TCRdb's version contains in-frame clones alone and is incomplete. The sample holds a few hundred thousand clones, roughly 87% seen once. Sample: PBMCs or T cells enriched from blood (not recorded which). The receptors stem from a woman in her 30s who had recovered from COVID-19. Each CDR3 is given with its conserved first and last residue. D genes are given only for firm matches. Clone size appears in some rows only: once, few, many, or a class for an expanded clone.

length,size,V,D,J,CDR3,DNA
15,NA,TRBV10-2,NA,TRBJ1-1,CATFRWSQSNTEAFF,TGCGCCACCTTCCGGTGGAGCCAGAGTAACACTGAAGCTTTCTTT
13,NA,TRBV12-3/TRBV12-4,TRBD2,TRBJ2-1,CASGAGGGTEQFF,TGTGCCAGCGGAGCGGGGGGGGGAACTGAGCAGTTCTTC
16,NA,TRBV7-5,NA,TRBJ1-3,CARSLEQGAAGNTIYF,TGTGCCAGAAGCTTAGAACAGGGGGCAGCTGGAAACACCATATATTTT
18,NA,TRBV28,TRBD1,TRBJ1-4,CASSLWEGTGPRSEKLFF,TGTGCCAGCAGTTTATGGGAGGGGACAGGCCCTAGAAGTGAAAAACTGTTTTTT
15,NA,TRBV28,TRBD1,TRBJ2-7,CASSLSGTGSYEQYF,TGTGCCAGCAGCTTATCCGGGACAGGCTCCTACGAGCAGTACTTC
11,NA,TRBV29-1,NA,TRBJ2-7,CSGGGGDEQYF,TGCAGCGGAGGTGGAGGGGACGAGCAGTACTTC
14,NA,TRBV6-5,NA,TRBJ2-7,CASSYSIQAYEQYF,TGTGCCAGCAGTTACTCGATACAGGCCTACGAGCAGTACTTC
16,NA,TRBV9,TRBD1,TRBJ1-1,CASSVGGRGPDTEAFF,TGTGCCAGCAGCGTAGGGGGCAGGGGGCCTGACACTGAAGCTTTCTTT
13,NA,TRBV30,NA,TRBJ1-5,CAWSLAVNQPQHF,TGTGCCTGGAGTTTGGCAGTCAATCAGCCCCAGCATTTT
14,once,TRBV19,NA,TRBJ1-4,CASSILREGEKLFF,TGTGCCAGTAGTATCCTTCGGGAAGGGGAAAAACTGTTTTTT
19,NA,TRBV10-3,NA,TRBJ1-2,CAISGAVQASTSKSDGYTF,TGTGCCATCAGCGGTGCCGTGCAAGCAAGCACCAGTAAGAGCGATGGCTACACCTTC
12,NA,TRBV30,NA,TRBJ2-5,CAWKGGWETQYF,TGTGCCTGGAAGGGCGGGTGGGAGACCCAGTACTTC
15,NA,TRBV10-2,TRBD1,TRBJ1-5,CASSDQGASNQPQHF,TGCGCCAGCAGTGATCAGGGGGCGAGCAATCAGCCCCAGCATTTT
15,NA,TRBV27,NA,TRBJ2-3,CASSPWASGTDTQYF,TGTGCCAGCAGTCCCTGGGCTAGCGGCACAGATACGCAGTATTTT
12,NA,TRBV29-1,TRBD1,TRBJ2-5,CSVRTGAETQYF,TGCAGCGTCCGGACAGGGGCAGAGACCCAGTACTTC
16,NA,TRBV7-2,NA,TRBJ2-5,CASSRRGRSPAMAQYF,TGTGCCAGCAGCCGGAGAGGGCGGAGCCCCGCTATGGCCCAGTACTTC
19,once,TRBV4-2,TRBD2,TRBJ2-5,CASSLPGLAGGCTQETQYF,TGTGCCAGCAGCCTTCCCGGACTAGCGGGGGGGTGCACACAAGAGACCCAGTACTTC
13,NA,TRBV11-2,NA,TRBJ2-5,CASSFSVQETQYF,TGTGCCAGCAGCTTTAGCGTGCAAGAGACCCAGTACTTC